Presented here are 7 T cell receptor beta chains from one specimen sequenced in a study of neurological immune-mediated disorders. TCRdb fed the 5' RACE reads into MiXCR, producing one record per CDR3 protein. The profile covers 85,000 to 100,000 distinct CDR3 sequences, with roughly 3.5% appearing a single time and about 6% taken by the ten largest. What was sequenced was PBMCs. The receptor set was obtained from a woman aged 18-29 years with multiple sclerosis.

This clonotype was observed many times. The chain has TRBV5-1 and TRBJ2-1, with D possibly being TRBD1 (5 bases). The CDR3 loop spans 17 amino acids. The germline CDR1 and CDR2 sequences are SGHRS and YFSETQ. Trimming took off 5 bases at V and 6 bases at J, with 24 bases between the two ends. The CDR3 loop is CASSSGSSGASRNEQFF. CDR3 nucleotide sequence: TGCGCCAGCAGTTCAGGAAGTAGTGGGGCATCACGCAATGAGCAGTTCTTC. The entire variable domain, with the rest obtained from reference TRBV5-1 and TRBJ2-1, is as follows: KAGVTQTPRYLIKTRGQQVTLSCSPISGHRSVSWYQQTPGQGLQFLFEYFSETQRNKGNFPGRFSGRQFSNSRSEMNVSTLELGDSALYLCASSSGSSGASRNEQFFGPGTRLTVL.

The table lists this clonotype with many counts. The V and J genes are TRBV5-1 and TRBJ2-7, with D unresolved. This CDR3 has 12 amino acids. CDR1 and CDR2 from the germline V gene are SGHRS and YFSETQ. V gave up 2 bases and J gave up 6 bases, with 9 bases separating them. The CDR3 region is CASSFLSGEQYF. DNA of the CDR3: TGCGCCAGCAGCTTCCTATCGGGCGAGCAGTACTTC.

This clonotype was observed many times. The chain links TRBV5-5 to TRBJ2-3; a weak D match, TRBD1 (6 bases). CDR3 length equals 17 residues. Germline V lookup: CDR1 SGHKS, CDR2 YYEKEE (reference sequence). Trimming shortened V by 0 bases and J by 7 bases, and 21 bases separated the two germline ends. The CDR3 here is CASSLDGSGDNTYTQYF. The DNA of the CDR3 is TGTGCCAGCAGCTTGGACGGGTCAGGGGATAATACATATACGCAGTATTTT.

This clonotype was recorded many times. V gene TRBV20-1 combines with J gene TRBJ1-1; the match to TRBD1 covers 8 bases. Per germline, CDR1 DFQATT and CDR2 SNEGSKA (reference sequence). This CDR3 is built from 17 residues. The J segment lost 0 bases and the V segment lost 5 bases, leaving 14 bases of the junction unmatched. In DNA form, the CDR3 reads TGCAGTGCTGGACCCTATACAGGGGGAGTTATGAACACTGAAGCTTTCTTT. Amino acid sequence: CSAGPYTGGVMNTEAFF.

This clonotype was picked up many times. The J gene is TRBJ1-2, the V gene TRBV20-1, with a tentative D call TRBD1 (6 bases). Deletions cut 5 bases from V and 8 bases from J, with 18 bases between. The CDR3 is made up of 13 amino acids. Germline V gene sequence: CDR1 DFQATT, CDR2 SNEGSKA (reference sequence). The CDR3 DNA is TGCAGTGCTCAGCCACCAGGGGTAGGGGGCTACACCTTC. Amino acids: CSAQPPGVGGYTF.

This clonotype was seen ten or more times. The rearrangement joins TRBV18 to TRBJ1-1, with a weak D call TRBD1 (5 bases). V lost 3 bases and J lost 8, with 13 bases in between. Germline V gene data show CDR1 as KGHSH and CDR2 as LQKENI. The CDR3 totals 13 residues. CDR3 in amino acids: CASSPSPGLEAFF. Here the CDR3 DNA reads TGTGCCAGCTCACCTTCCCCGGGACTAGAAGCTTTCTTT.

This clonotype was seen many times. This sequence joins TRBV5-1 and TRBJ2-3; D gene ambiguous. CDR3 length equals 16 residues. The V end lost 0 bases, the J end lost 0 bases, and 11 bases lay between the germline ends. CDR1 and CDR2 (germline): SGHRS, YFSETQ. Written as DNA, the CDR3 is TGCGCCAGCAGCTTGGGACCTTCAGCTAGCACAGATACGCAGTATTTT. Its translation: CASSLGPSASTDTQYF.